This T cell receptor beta chain was identified during a study of T-cell memory formation after mild COVID-19. This clonotype was counted between two and nine times. The antigen is unknown. V lost 2 bases and J lost 0, with 8 bases in between. The length of the CDR3 is 15 residues. Germline CDR1 MNHEY, CDR2 SVGEGT. Study findings and constraints: Contracting CD4+ clones sat mainly in CM and EM; CD8+ in EMRA.

TCRdb reanalysed the 5' RACE reads using MiXCR and keeps one entry per CDR3 protein. The repertoire consists of under 400,000 distinct CDR3 sequences, with 25% to 30% occurring once and the leading ten covering about 13%. The V call is TRBV6-2 or TRBV6-3, the J call TRBJ2-1, with D possibly TRBD1 on 5 matching bases. Sequenced input: PBMCs or a T cell subset sorted from them (not recorded which). The clonotype originates from an adult woman who had mild COVID-19 (a few samples of this study predate the infection). Cell type and time point are not known. This chain's CDR3 is CASSYATVSYNEQFF. The DNA for the CDR3 is TGTGCCAGCAGTTACGCGACAGTCTCCTACAATGAGCAGTTCTTC.